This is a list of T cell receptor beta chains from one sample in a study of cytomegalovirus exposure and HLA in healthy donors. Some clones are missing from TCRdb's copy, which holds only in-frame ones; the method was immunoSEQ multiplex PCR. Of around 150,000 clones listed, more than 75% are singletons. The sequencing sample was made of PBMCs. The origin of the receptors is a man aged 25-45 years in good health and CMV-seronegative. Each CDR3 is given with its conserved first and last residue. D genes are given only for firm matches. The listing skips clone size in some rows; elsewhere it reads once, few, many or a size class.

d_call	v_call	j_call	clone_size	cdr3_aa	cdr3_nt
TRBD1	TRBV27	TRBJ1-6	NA	CASTRTGSGSPLHF	TGTGCCAGCACACGGACAGGGAGTGGTTCACCCCTCCACTTT
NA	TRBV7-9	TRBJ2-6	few	CASTLWHSGANVLTF	TGTGCCAGCACCCTTTGGCACTCTGGGGCCAACGTCCTGACTTTC
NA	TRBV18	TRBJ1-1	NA	CASSRLVGGGAGDTEAFF	TGTGCCAGCTCGCGACTGGTGGGCGGGGGCGCTGGGGACACTGAAGCTTTCTTT
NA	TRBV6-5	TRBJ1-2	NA	CASSLESNYGYTF	TGTGCCAGCAGTCTCGAGTCTAACTATGGCTACACCTTC
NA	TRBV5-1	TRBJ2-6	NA	CASSLAYGGYSGANVLTF	TGCGCCAGCAGCTTGGCCTATGGGGGCTACTCTGGGGCCAACGTCCTGACTTTC
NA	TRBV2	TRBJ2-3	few	CASSPTDTQYF	TGTGCCAGCAGTCCTACGGATACGCAGTATTTT
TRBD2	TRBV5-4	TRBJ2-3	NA	CASSYRGSGRTDTQYF	TGTGCCAGCAGCTACCGAGGGAGCGGGAGAACAGATACGCAGTATTTT
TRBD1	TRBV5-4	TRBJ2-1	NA	CASRKTGDNEQFF	TGTGCCAGCAGAAAGACAGGGGACAATGAGCAGTTCTTC
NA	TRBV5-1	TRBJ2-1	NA	CASTAGTYNEQFF	TGCGCCAGCACGGCGGGAACCTACAATGAGCAGTTCTTC
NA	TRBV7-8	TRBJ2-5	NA	CASSLIRQGGETQYF	TGTGCCAGCAGCTTAATCCGACAGGGAGGAGAGACCCAGTACTTC
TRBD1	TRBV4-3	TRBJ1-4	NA	CASSQDWTGGLNEKLFF	TGCGCCAGCAGCCAAGATTGGACAGGGGGCCTTAATGAAAAACTGTTTTTT
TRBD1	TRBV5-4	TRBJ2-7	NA	CASSRTGRADEQYF	TGTGCCAGCAGCAGGACAGGGAGAGCGGACGAGCAGTACTTC
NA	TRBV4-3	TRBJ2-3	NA	CASSAGGGVFRGTDTQYF	TGCGCCAGCAGCGCCGGAGGGGGGGTCTTTAGGGGCACAGATACGCAGTATTTT
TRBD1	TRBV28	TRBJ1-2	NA	CASRDGQGYGYTF	TGTGCCAGCCGGGATGGACAGGGCTATGGCTACACCTTC
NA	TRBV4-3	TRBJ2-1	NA	CASSLLLPNEQFF	TGCGCCAGCAGCCTCCTCCTTCCCAATGAGCAGTTCTTC
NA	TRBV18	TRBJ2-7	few	CASSRGAATYEQYF	TGTGCCAGCTCACGAGGAGCGGCCACCTACGAGCAGTACTTC
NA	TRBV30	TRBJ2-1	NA	CAWGADSSYNEQFF	TGTGCCTGGGGAGCGGACAGCTCCTACAATGAGCAGTTCTTC
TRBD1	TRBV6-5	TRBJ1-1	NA	CASSNRGNTEAFF	TGTGCCAGCAGTAACAGGGGGAACACTGAAGCTTTCTTT
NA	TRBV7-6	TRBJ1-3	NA	CASSLGTGNTIYF	TGTGCCAGCAGCTTAGGTACTGGAAACACCATATATTTT
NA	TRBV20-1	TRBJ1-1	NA	CSASPGHEAFF	TGCAGTGCTAGCCCGGGACATGAAGCTTTCTTT
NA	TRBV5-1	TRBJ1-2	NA	CASSSADGLLGYTF	TGCGCCAGCAGCTCCGCAGATGGGCTCCTTGGCTACACCTTC
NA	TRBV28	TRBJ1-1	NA	CASSLTGLPGKAFF	TGTGCCAGCAGCTTAACAGGGCTACCCGGAAAAGCTTTCTTT